Listed below are T cell receptor beta chains from one sample, sequenced in a study of shared clonotypes between healthy human individuals. The protocol was immunoSEQ multiplex PCR, while the TCRdb copy is restricted to in-frame clones and leaves out a portion. The sample lists around 620,000 clones; roughly 95% were seen once. Sequencing was performed on naive CD8+ T cells sorted from blood. The receptor set was obtained from a young woman in good health. Each CDR3 is given with its conserved first and last residue. D genes are given only for firm matches. Clone size appears in some rows only: once, few, many, or a class for an expanded clone.

CASSLVQGAVNTEAFF,TGTGCCAGCAGCTTAGTCCAGGGGGCCGTGAACACTGAAGCTTTCTTT,-,TRBV7-2,TRBJ1-1,TRBD1
CASSVVPTVETGELFF,TGTGCCAGTAGTGTCGTCCCGACAGTTGAGACCGGGGAGCTGTTTTTT,-,TRBV19,TRBJ2-2,-
CASSFDSYEQYF,TGTGCCAGCAGCTTCGACAGCTACGAGCAGTACTTC,-,TRBV13,TRBJ2-7,-
CASSYSIGGQLYEQYF,TGTGCCAGCAGTTACTCGATTGGGGGACAACTCTACGAGCAGTACTTC,-,TRBV6-5,TRBJ2-7,-
CASSPGAGHLPYYGYTF,TGTGCCAGCAGCCCAGGAGCTGGACACCTACCCTACTATGGCTACACCTTC,-,TRBV5-6,TRBJ1-2,-
CASSQVLAGTTYNEQFF,TGCGCCAGCAGCCAAGTCCTCGCCGGGACTACATACAATGAGCAGTTCTTC,-,TRBV4-1,TRBJ2-1,TRBD2
CASSRQGEKLFF,TGTGCCAGCAGTAGACAGGGAGAAAAACTGTTTTTT,-,TRBV6-5,TRBJ1-4,TRBD1
CASTTSPGLAPETLYEQYF,TGTGCCAGTACGACATCCCCGGGACTAGCTCCCGAAACCCTGTACGAGCAGTACTTC,-,TRBV27,TRBJ2-7,TRBD2
CASSSSMGHLSYEQYF,TGTGCCAGCAGCTCCTCAATGGGACACCTTAGCTACGAGCAGTACTTC,-,TRBV7-8,TRBJ2-7,-
CASSSRDSSYEQYF,TGTGCCAGCAGCAGTAGGGACAGTTCCTACGAGCAGTACTTC,few,TRBV7-9,TRBJ2-7,TRBD1
CASSKDREDTQYF,TGTGCCAGCAGCAAAGACAGGGAAGATACGCAGTATTTT,once,TRBV7-7,TRBJ2-3,TRBD1
CASSDPGELAKNIQYF,TGTGCCAGCAGTGACCCCGGCGAGCTAGCCAAAAACATTCAGTACTTC,-,TRBV25-1,TRBJ2-4,-
CASSYQGYEQYF,TGTGCCAGCAGTTACCAGGGGTACGAGCAGTACTTC,-,TRBV28,TRBJ2-7,-
CASTQGQMNTEAFF,TGTGCCAGCACCCAGGGACAGATGAACACTGAAGCTTTCTTT,-,TRBV25-1,TRBJ1-1,TRBD1
CASSFPRTNEQFF,TGTGCCAGCAGCTTCCCTAGGACTAATGAGCAGTTCTTC,-,TRBV7-9,TRBJ2-1,-
CAISHSRGGADGYTF,TGTGCCATCAGTCACTCCAGGGGGGGGGCTGATGGCTACACCTTC,-,TRBV10-3,TRBJ1-2,TRBD1
CASSLDREKPYEQYF,TGTGCCAGCAGCCTAGACAGGGAGAAACCCTACGAGCAGTACTTC,-,TRBV7-9,TRBJ2-7,TRBD1
CASSSHGPTGTLEQYF,TGTGCCAGCAGTTCCCACGGCCCGACAGGGACGCTCGAGCAGTACTTC,-,TRBV28,TRBJ2-7,TRBD1
CASSLEAEETQYF,TGTGCCAGCAGCTTGGAGGCGGAAGAGACCCAGTACTTC,-,TRBV5-4,TRBJ2-5,-
CASSTGANTEAFF,TGTGCCAGTTCGACGGGGGCGAACACTGAAGCTTTCTTT,-,TRBV6-4,TRBJ1-1,-
CASSVFQGNTEAFF,TGTGCCAGCAGCGTATTTCAGGGGAACACTGAAGCTTTCTTT,-,TRBV9,TRBJ1-1,-
CASSRQGNEQYF,TGTGCCAGCAGCCGACAGGGAAACGAGCAGTACTTC,-,TRBV13,TRBJ2-7,TRBD1
CASSLVGVGGETQYF,TGTGCCAGCAGCTTGGTGGGGGTCGGGGGCGAGACCCAGTACTTC,-,TRBV5-4,TRBJ2-5,-
CASSQESAGNSYEQYF,TGTGCCAGCAGCCAAGAATCGGCTGGGAACTCCTACGAGCAGTACTTC,-,TRBV4-2,TRBJ2-7,-
CAISGGQGLDNEQFF,TGTGCCATCAGTGGGGGACAGGGACTTGACAATGAGCAGTTCTTC,-,TRBV10-3,TRBJ2-1,TRBD1
CASSPRTGSYEQYF,TGTGCCAGCAGTCCCCGGACAGGGTCTTACGAGCAGTACTTC,-,TRBV28,TRBJ2-7,TRBD1
CATLEPAANTGELFF,TGTGCCACCCTGGAGCCGGCAGCGAACACCGGGGAGCTGTTTTTT,-,TRBV10-3,TRBJ2-2,-
CASSVVEGLANEQYF,TGTGCCAGCAGCGTAGTAGAGGGACTAGCGAACGAGCAGTACTTC,-,TRBV9,TRBJ2-7,TRBD2
CASSDRSPSGANVLTF,TGTGCCAGCAGTGATCGGTCCCCTTCTGGGGCCAACGTCCTGACTTTC,-,TRBV2,TRBJ2-6,-
CATSRGRLAGGHEQFF,TGTGCCACCAGCAGAGGGAGACTAGCGGGAGGTCATGAGCAGTTCTTC,-,TRBV15,TRBJ2-1,TRBD2
CASGVGGTLTDTQYF,TGTGCCAGCGGGGTGGGGGGGACCCTCACAGATACGCAGTATTTT,-,TRBV6-5,TRBJ2-3,TRBD2
CSVEGLAGGRVGEQYF,TGCAGCGTTGAAGGACTAGCGGGAGGCCGAGTCGGAGAGCAGTACTTC,once,TRBV29-1,TRBJ2-7,TRBD2
CASSSRGQGPYEQYF,TGTGCCAGCAGCTCCCGTGGACAGGGTCCCTACGAGCAGTACTTC,-,TRBV13,TRBJ2-7,TRBD1
CASSHFVAGETQYF,TGCGCCAGCAGCCATTTTGTGGCGGGAGAGACCCAGTACTTC,-,TRBV4-1,TRBJ2-5,-
CATSRDIYDRNTEAFF,TGTGCCACCAGCAGAGATATTTACGACAGAAACACTGAAGCTTTCTTT,-,TRBV15,TRBJ1-1,-
CASGPTPNYGYTF,TGTGCTAGTGGACCGACACCAAACTATGGCTACACCTTC,-,TRBV12-5,TRBJ1-2,-
CASSAKYRDLNTGELFF,TGTGCCAGCAGCGCAAAATACCGGGACTTGAACACCGGGGAGCTGTTTTTT,-,TRBV7-9,TRBJ2-2,-
CASSHQPQHF,TGTGCCAGCAGCCATCAGCCCCAGCATTTT,-,TRBV27,TRBJ1-5,-
CASSLGEGTEAFF,TGTGCCAGCAGTTTGGGGGAGGGGACTGAAGCTTTCTTT,-,TRBV28,TRBJ1-1,-
CASRLGTSYEQYF,TGTGCCAGCAGACTCGGGACTTCCTACGAGCAGTACTTC,-,TRBV27,TRBJ2-7,-
CASSFLDSSEQYF,TGTGCCAGCAGTTTCCTGGACAGTTCCGAGCAGTACTTC,-,TRBV27,TRBJ2-7,-